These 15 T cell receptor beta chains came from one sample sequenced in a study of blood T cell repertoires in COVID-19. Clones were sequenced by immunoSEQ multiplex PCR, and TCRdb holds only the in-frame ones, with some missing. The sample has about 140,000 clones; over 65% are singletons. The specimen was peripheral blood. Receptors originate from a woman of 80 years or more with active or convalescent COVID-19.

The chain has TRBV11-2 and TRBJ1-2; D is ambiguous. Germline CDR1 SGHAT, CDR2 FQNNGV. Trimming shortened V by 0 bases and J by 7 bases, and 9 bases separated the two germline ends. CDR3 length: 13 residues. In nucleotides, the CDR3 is TGTGCCAGCAGCTTAGACGGCGACTCTGGCTACACCTTC. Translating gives CASSLDGDSGYTF.

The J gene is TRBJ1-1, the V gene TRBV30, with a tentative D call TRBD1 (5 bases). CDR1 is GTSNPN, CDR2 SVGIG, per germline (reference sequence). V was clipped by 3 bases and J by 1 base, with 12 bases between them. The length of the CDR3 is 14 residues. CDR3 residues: CAWSPGVRNTEAFF. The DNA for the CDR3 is TGTGCCTGGAGCCCGGGGGTAAGGAACACTGAAGCTTTCTTT.

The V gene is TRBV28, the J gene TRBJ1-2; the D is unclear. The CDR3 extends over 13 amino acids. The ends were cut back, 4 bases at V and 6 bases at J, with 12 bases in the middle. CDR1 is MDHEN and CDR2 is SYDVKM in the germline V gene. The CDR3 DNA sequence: TGTGCCAGCAGTTACCGCACGGGGAATGGCTACACCTTC. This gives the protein CASSYRTGNGYTF.

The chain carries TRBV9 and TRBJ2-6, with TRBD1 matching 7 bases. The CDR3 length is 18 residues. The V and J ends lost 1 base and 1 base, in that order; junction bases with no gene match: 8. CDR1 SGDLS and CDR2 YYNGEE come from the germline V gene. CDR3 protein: CASSVYSRGSSGANVLTF. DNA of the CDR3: TGTGCCAGCAGCGTATACAGCAGGGGGAGTTCTGGGGCCAACGTCCTGACTTTC.

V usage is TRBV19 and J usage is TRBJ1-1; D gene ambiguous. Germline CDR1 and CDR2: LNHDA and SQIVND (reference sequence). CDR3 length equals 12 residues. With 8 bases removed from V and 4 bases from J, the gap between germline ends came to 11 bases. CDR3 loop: CASSDPGTEAFF. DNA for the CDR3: TGTGCCAGTTCCGACCCGGGCACTGAAGCTTTCTTT.

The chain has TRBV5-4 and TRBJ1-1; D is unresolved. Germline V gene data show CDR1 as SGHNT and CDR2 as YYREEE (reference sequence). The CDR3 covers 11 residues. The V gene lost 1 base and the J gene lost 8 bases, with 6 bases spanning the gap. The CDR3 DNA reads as TGTGCCAGCAGCTTGTCAGGAGAAGCTTTCTTT. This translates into CASSLSGEAFF.

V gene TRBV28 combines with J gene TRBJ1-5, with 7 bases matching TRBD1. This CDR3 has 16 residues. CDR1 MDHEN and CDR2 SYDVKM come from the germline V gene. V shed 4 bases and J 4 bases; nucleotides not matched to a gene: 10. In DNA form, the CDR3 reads TGTGCCAGCAGTTCACTTCTAGACAGGGTAAATCAGCCCCAGCATTTT. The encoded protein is CASSSLLDRVNQPQHF.

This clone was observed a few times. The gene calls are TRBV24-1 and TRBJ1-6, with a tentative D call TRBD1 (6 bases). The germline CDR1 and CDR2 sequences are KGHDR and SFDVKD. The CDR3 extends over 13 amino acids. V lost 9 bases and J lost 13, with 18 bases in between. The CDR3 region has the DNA TGTGCCACCGCCCGCGGCAGGGGCTGGCCCCTCCACTTT. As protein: CATARGRGWPLHF.

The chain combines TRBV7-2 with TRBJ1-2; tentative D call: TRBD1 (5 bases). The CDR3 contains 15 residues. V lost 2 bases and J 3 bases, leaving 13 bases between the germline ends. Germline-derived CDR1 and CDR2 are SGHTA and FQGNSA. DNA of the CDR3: TGTGCCAGCAGCTTAATGGGGCCAGGTGACTATGGCTACACCTTC. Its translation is CASSLMGPGDYGYTF.

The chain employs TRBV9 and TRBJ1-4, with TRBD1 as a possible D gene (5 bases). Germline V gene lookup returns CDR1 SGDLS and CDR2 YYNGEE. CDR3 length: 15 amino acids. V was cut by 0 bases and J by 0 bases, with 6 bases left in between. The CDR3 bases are TGTGCCAGCAGCGTAGAGACAGCAACTAATGAAAAACTGTTTTTT. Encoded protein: CASSVETATNEKLFF. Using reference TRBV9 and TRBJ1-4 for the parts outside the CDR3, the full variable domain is DSGVTQTPKHLITATGQRVTLRCSPRSGDLSVYWYQQSLDQGLQFLIQYYNGEERAKGNILERFSAQQFPDLHSELNLSSLELGDSALYFCASSVETATNEKLFFGSGTQLSVL.

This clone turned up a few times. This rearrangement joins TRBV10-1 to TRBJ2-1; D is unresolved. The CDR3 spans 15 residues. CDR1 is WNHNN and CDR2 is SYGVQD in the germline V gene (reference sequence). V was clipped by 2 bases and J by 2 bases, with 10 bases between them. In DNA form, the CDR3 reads TGCGCCAGCAGTGAGCAGACAATGACCTACAATGAGCAGTTCTTC. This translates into CASSEQTMTYNEQFF.

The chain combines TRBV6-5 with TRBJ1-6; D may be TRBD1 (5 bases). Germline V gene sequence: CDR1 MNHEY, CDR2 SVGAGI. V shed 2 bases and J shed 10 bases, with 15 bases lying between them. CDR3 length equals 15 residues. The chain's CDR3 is CASSYEQALGSPLHF. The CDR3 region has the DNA TGTGCCAGCAGTTACGAACAGGCGCTTGGGTCACCCCTCCACTTT.

CDR3 in amino acids: CASSPAGGRWDTQYF. In nucleotides, the CDR3 is TGTGCCAGCAGCCCGGCCGGGGGTCGGTGGGATACGCAGTATTTT. The chain employs TRBV11-3 and TRBJ2-3; D might be TRBD2 (6 bases). The germline V and J ends were trimmed by 5 bases and 6 bases, with 18 bases remaining between them. The germline V gene encodes CDR1 SGHNT and CDR2 YENEEA. The CDR3 contains 15 residues.

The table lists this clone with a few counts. The CDR3 loop reads CASSYRGGYTF. CDR3 nucleotide sequence: TGTGCCAGCAGTTACAGGGGCGGCTACACCTTC. The chain links TRBV6-5 to TRBJ1-2; D may be TRBD1 (5 bases). The CDR3 is made up of 11 amino acids. Trimming removed 2 bases at V and 8 bases at J, with 6 bases between. Germline V CDR1 and CDR2: MNHEY, SVGAGI.

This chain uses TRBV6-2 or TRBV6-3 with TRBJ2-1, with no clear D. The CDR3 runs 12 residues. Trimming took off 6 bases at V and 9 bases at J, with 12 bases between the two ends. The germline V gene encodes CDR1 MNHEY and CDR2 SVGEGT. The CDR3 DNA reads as TGTGCCAGCAGCCCAAGTCTGAGTGAGCAGTTCTTC. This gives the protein CASSPSLSEQFF.